These 32 T cell receptor beta chains originate from one sample sequenced in a study of regulatory T cells in long-lasting Graves disease. Time point given: newly diagnosed GD, antithyroid drugs for less than 3 months. RNA from PBMCs was the source of the TCR library. Investigators prepared the TCR beta libraries by applying iRepertoire HTBI primers and Arm-PCR of CDR3 regions. From the multiplex PCR reads, TCRdb called clonotypes with MiXCR, one entry per CDR3 protein. This sample carries roughly 500,000 distinct CDR3 sequences, around 11% of them seen once, and the ten largest clones take approximately 9%. These data were likewise used in another study, on T cells in Graves' hyperthyroidism and ophthalmopathy.

The sequenced sample was peripheral blood mononuclear cells (PBMCs), obtained at new diagnosis, from a patient treated with antithyroid drugs. The receptors shown here come from a woman aged 30 to 39 with Graves disease.

This clonotype came up many times. The rearrangement links TRBV2 to TRBJ2-7; D not resolved. Germline V gene sequence: CDR1 SNHLY, CDR2 FYNNEI. V was shortened by 8 bases and J by 0 bases, with 11 bases between the two germline ends. The CDR3 covers 13 residues. The CDR3 bases are TGTGCCAGCCTGGGCATTAACTCCTACGAGCAGTACTTC. This gives the protein CASLGINSYEQYF.

This clonotype was seen at least ten times. This chain links TRBV30 with TRBJ2-3; D perhaps matches TRBD1 (6 bases). CDR1 is GTSNPN, CDR2 SVGIG, per germline (reference sequence). V lost 7 bases and J 0 bases, leaving 11 bases between the germline ends. The CDR3 covers 13 residues. CDR3 bases: TGTGCCTTAGGGACAAGGAGCACAGATACGCAGTATTTT. This gives the protein CALGTRSTDTQYF.

This clonotype occurred many times. The chain recombines TRBV6-5 with TRBJ2-1, with D possibly matching TRBD2 (6 bases). This CDR3 has 13 residues. Germline V CDR1 and CDR2: MNHEY, SVGAGI. V was pared by 2 bases and J by 9 bases, with 11 bases between. The CDR3 DNA reads TGTGCCAGCAGTTACGCTCGGGGGTCTGAGCAGTTCTTC. It yields the protein CASSYARGSEQFF.

This clonotype was counted many times. The chain joins TRBV12-3 or TRBV12-4 to TRBJ2-1; 7 bases align to TRBD2. The CDR3 extends over 15 amino acids. V shed 3 bases, J shed 5 bases, and the junction held 7 bases outside the gene matches. The chain's CDR3 is CASSFFLAEHNEQFF. CDR3 in DNA: TGTGCCAGCAGTTTTTTCCTAGCGGAGCACAATGAGCAGTTCTTC.

Regarding this clonotype: A read error likely explains this, since a far larger clone differs by one base. The chain employs TRBV4-3 and TRBJ2-1; a possible D gene is TRBD2 (6 bases). Germline V lookup: CDR1 LGHNA, CDR2 YSLEER. V lost 0 bases and J 13 bases, leaving 16 bases between the germline ends. This CDR3 contains 14 residues. In DNA, the CDR3 is TGCGCCAGCAGCCAAGAGGAGGGAGAAGAGACCCAGTTCTTC. Amino acid sequence: CASSQEEGEETQFF.

The CDR3 sequence is CATSSGDRSYANYGYTF. CDR3 sequence (DNA): TGTGCCACCAGTTCCGGGGACAGGTCCTACGCTAACTATGGCTACACCTTC. V and J are TRBV24-1 and TRBJ1-2, with 8 bases lining up with TRBD1. CDR3 length: 17 amino acids. Germline loops: CDR1 KGHDR, CDR2 SFDVKD. V shed 6 bases, J shed 0 bases, and the junction held 11 bases outside the gene matches.

This clonotype was recorded at least ten times. The chain carries TRBV12-5 and TRBJ1-1; D perhaps matches TRBD1 (5 bases). The V end lost 5 bases, the J end lost 3 bases, and 16 bases lay between the germline ends. This CDR3 comprises 15 residues. Germline CDR1 and CDR2: LGHNT and FRNRAP. Written as DNA, the CDR3 is TGTGCTAGTGGTCCACCGGGACGGCCGGACACTGAAGCTTTCTTT. Its translation: CASGPPGRPDTEAFF.

This clonotype was counted many times. The chain couples TRBV6-1 to TRBJ2-1; tentatively, D is TRBD1 or TRBD2 (6 bases each). CDR1 MNHNS and CDR2 SASEGT come from the germline V gene. V was pared by 6 bases and J by 8 bases, with 14 bases between. CDR3 length equals 13 residues. CDR3 bases: TGTGCCAGCAGCCCTTACAGGGAGGATGAGCAGTTCTTC. It translates to CASSPYREDEQFF.

This clonotype was seen at least ten times. This chain joins TRBV7-2 and TRBJ1-5; TRBD1 agrees at 9 bases. CDR3 length: 15 residues. Germline lookup yields CDR1 SGHTA and CDR2 FQGNSA. V lost 3 bases, J lost 5 bases, and 5 bases stayed unmatched. The CDR3 loop reads CASSFEGQGHQPQHF. The CDR3 DNA sequence: TGTGCCAGCAGCTTTGAAGGACAGGGGCATCAGCCCCAGCATTTT.

In its sample, this clonotype was seen many times. This chain uses TRBV29-1 with TRBJ2-3; TRBD1 aligns across 9 bases. Trimming cost V 0 bases and J 4 bases; bases outside gene matches: 11. The CDR3 runs 17 residues. Germline V gene data show CDR1 as SQVTM and CDR2 as ANQGSEA. The CDR3 DNA reads TGCAGCGTTGAAGATCGGGCGGACAGGGGAGTCGCAGATACGCAGTATTTT. Protein: CSVEDRADRGVADTQYF.

This clonotype appeared a few times. The V gene is TRBV11-2, the J gene TRBJ2-7, with 15 bases fitting TRBD2. CDR1 SGHAT and CDR2 FQNNGV come from the germline V gene. The CDR3 spans 16 residues. With V trimmed by 5 bases and J by 2 bases, 4 bases remained unmatched. CDR3 DNA sequence: TGTGCCAGCAGCCGGACTAGCGGGAGGGGCCCCTACGAGCAGTACTTC. Its protein is CASSRTSGRGPYEQYF.

This clonotype was counted ten times or more. This chain connects TRBV9 to TRBJ2-3; TRBD2 matches at 7 bases. In germline, CDR1 is SGDLS, CDR2 YYNGEE. This CDR3 region has 17 residues. The J segment lost 0 bases and the V segment lost 1 base, leaving 8 bases of the junction unmatched. The CDR3 DNA reads as TGTGCCAGCAGCGTATCCATAGCGGGTACTAGCACAGATACGCAGTATTTT. This encodes CASSVSIAGTSTDTQYF.

In its sample, this clonotype was seen many times. At one end the junction does not follow the germline gene, possibly because of a read error. This chain's CDR3 is CASSIETRGGYGYTF. The CDR3 nucleotides are TGTGCCAGCAGCATAGAAACACGGGGCGGATATGGCTACACCTTC. The chain has TRBV11-2 and TRBJ1-2; tentatively, D is TRBD1 (5 bases). Germline V lookup: CDR1 SGHAT, CDR2 FQNNGV. The length of the CDR3 is 15 residues.

This clonotype has a count of ten or more. This chain joins TRBV6-2 or TRBV6-3 and TRBJ1-1, with D perhaps TRBD1 (5 bases). This CDR3 contains 11 residues. Trimming removed 2 bases at V and 10 bases at J, with 8 bases between. Germline lookup yields CDR1 MNHEY and CDR2 SVGEGT. CDR3 residues: CASSYGGTAFF. The CDR3 bases are TGTGCCAGCAGTTACGGAGGGACAGCTTTCTTT.

The rearrangement uses TRBV18 and TRBJ2-2; D might be TRBD2 (5 bases). In germline, CDR1 is KGHSH, CDR2 LQKENI. Trimming shortened V by 3 bases and J by 3 bases, and 8 bases separated the two germline ends. This CDR3 has 14 amino acids. In DNA form, the CDR3 reads TGTGCCAGCTCACCGAGGACTCACACCGGGGAGCTGTTTTTT. This translates into CASSPRTHTGELFF.

This clonotype appeared a few times. The chain carries TRBV6-1 and TRBJ2-7, with 9 bases identical to TRBD1. V shed 11 bases and J 1 base; nucleotides not matched to a gene: 9. Germline V CDR1 and CDR2: MNHNS, SASEGT. The CDR3 runs to 14 residues. CDR3 protein: CADLRDRDSYEQYF. CDR3 nucleotides: TGTGCCGACCTCCGGGACAGGGATTCCTACGAGCAGTACTTC.

The chain is built from TRBV20-1 and TRBJ2-5; 8 bases match TRBD2. Losses at the gene ends were 4 bases for V and 2 bases for J; bases not matched to a gene: 3. CDR1 and CDR2 from the germline V gene are DFQATT and SNEGSKA (reference sequence). The length of the CDR3 is 13 residues. The CDR3 loop reads CSANGRGQETQYF. Here the CDR3 DNA reads TGCAGTGCTAACGGGAGGGGGCAAGAGACCCAGTACTTC.

This clonotype was seen at least ten times. The gene calls are TRBV19 and TRBJ2-7, with 9 positions matching TRBD2. V dropped 5 bases and J dropped 3; count of bases not matched to a gene: 8. Germline CDR1 and CDR2: LNHDA and SQIVND (reference sequence). This CDR3 spans 15 amino acids. The CDR3 coding sequence is TGTGCCAGTAGTGTGGCGGGAGGGAAAGGCTACGAGCAGTACTTC. Amino acid sequence: CASSVAGGKGYEQYF.

This clonotype was counted only a few times. The chain combines TRBV5-1 with TRBJ2-3; the D gene is possibly TRBD2 (6 bases). The CDR3 length is 14 residues. The V end lost 0 bases, the J end lost 6 bases, and 11 bases lay between the germline ends. Germline CDR1 and CDR2: SGHRS and YFSETQ. CDR3: CASSLAGVGDTQYF. As DNA, the CDR3 is TGCGCCAGCAGCTTGGCGGGAGTTGGTGATACGCAGTATTTT.

In this sample, this clonotype turned up a few times. A much larger clone differs by one base, so this may be a read error. The V gene is TRBV30, the J gene TRBJ2-7; possible D gene TRBD2, 5 bases. V was clipped by 0 bases and J by 4 bases, with 13 bases between them. The CDR3 has 14 amino acids. The germline CDR1 and CDR2 sequences are GTSNPN and SVGIG (reference sequence). The CDR3: CAWSVGLGAYEQYF. The CDR3 DNA follows: TGTGCCTGGAGTGTAGGGTTGGGAGCATACGAGCAGTACTTC.

This clonotype was seen repeatedly, ten times or more. The chain uses TRBV2 and TRBJ1-1; D is ambiguous. The length of the CDR3 is 13 residues. Germline V gene sequence: CDR1 SNHLY, CDR2 FYNNEI. Deletions cut 7 bases from V and 1 base from J, with 10 bases between. The CDR3 region has the DNA TGTGCCAGCACTGTCACGGGGAACACTGAAGCTTTCTTT. Its protein is CASTVTGNTEAFF.

The V and J genes are TRBV25-1 and TRBJ2-3; D is unclear. The germline V gene encodes CDR1 MGHDK and CDR2 SYGVNS. The CDR3 has 15 residues. V was clipped by 1 base and J by 4 bases, with 12 bases between them. The CDR3 DNA follows: TGTGCCAGCAGTGAATTTTCGGAGTCCCCAGATACGCAGTATTTT. It yields the protein CASSEFSESPDTQYF.

To note about this clonotype: One base away lies a much larger clone, so this may be a sequencing read error. This chain joins TRBV6-2 or TRBV6-3 and TRBJ2-7, with D possibly being TRBD2 (5 bases). The germline V gene encodes CDR1 MNHEY and CDR2 SVGEGT. CDR3 length: 14 amino acids. For the CDR3, the DNA is TGTTCCAGCAGTCCGAGGGTGAGACCCTACGAGCAGTACTTC. Its translation: CSSSPRVRPYEQYF.

This clonotype was recorded many times. The chain links TRBV29-1 to TRBJ1-1, with TRBD1 identical over 8 bases. J lost 7 bases, V lost 7 bases, and 2 bases had no gene match. CDR1 is SQVTM, CDR2 ANQGSEA, per germline. CDR3 length: 10 amino acids. CDR3 sequence (DNA): TGCAGCGGTGGGACAGGTGAAGCTTTCTTT. Translating gives CSGGTGEAFF. Variable domain in full (rest from reference TRBV29-1 and TRBJ1-1): SAVISQKPSRDICQRGTSLTIQCQVDSQVTMMFWYRQQPGQSLTLIATANQGSEATYESGFVIDKFPISRPNLTFSTLTVSNMSPEDSSIYLCSGGTGEAFFGQGTRLTVV.

This clonotype was seen many times. The chain is built from TRBV20-1 and TRBJ2-1; no firm D call. The CDR3 totals 14 residues. Trimming removed 5 bases from V and 3 bases from J, with 14 bases in between. Germline V CDR1 and CDR2: DFQATT, SNEGSKA (reference sequence). The CDR3 region is CSALTLLNYNEQFF. The DNA of the CDR3 is TGCAGTGCTTTGACCCTTTTGAACTACAATGAGCAGTTCTTC.

In this sample, this clonotype turned up many times. The rearrangement joins TRBV11-2 to TRBJ2-2; 7 bases map to TRBD2. The CDR3 runs 16 residues. Per germline, CDR1 SGHAT and CDR2 FQNNGV. The J segment lost 0 bases and the V segment lost 1 base, leaving 2 bases of the junction unmatched. Here the CDR3 DNA reads TGTGCCAGCAGCTTAGTCGGGGGGACGAACACCGGGGAGCTGTTTTTT. This sequence encodes CASSLVGGTNTGELFF.

The V gene is TRBV5-1, the J gene TRBJ1-5, with a possible D match to TRBD1 (5 bases). The germline V gene has CDR1 SGHRS and CDR2 YFSETQ. Trimming shortened V by 0 bases and J by 3 bases, and 16 bases separated the two germline ends. The CDR3 is 17 residues long. The CDR3 spells CASSLVVWGILNQPQHF. The CDR3 region has the DNA TGCGCCAGCAGCTTGGTAGTCTGGGGGATTCTCAATCAGCCCCAGCATTTT.

This clonotype was observed many times. J is TRBJ1-5 and V is TRBV7-9; 7 bases fit TRBD1. The CDR3 sequence is 15 residues long. Germline CDR1 SEHNR, CDR2 FQNEAQ (reference sequence). The V segment lost 5 bases and the J segment 1 base; nucleotides outside the gene matches: 5. CDR3 amino acids: CASSQGTASNQPQHF. CDR3 nucleotide sequence: TGTGCCAGCAGCCAAGGGACAGCGAGCAATCAGCCCCAGCATTTT.

Only a few counts were recorded for this clonotype. V is TRBV5-1 and J is TRBJ2-7; possible D gene TRBD1, 6 bases. The CDR3 length is 14 residues. The germline V gene has CDR1 SGHRS and CDR2 YFSETQ. V was trimmed by 0 bases and J by 5 bases, leaving 12 bases between them. CDR3 sequence reads: CASSLDAGTNEQYF. The CDR3 DNA reads TGCGCCAGCAGCTTGGATGCAGGGACAAACGAGCAGTACTTC.

The V and J genes are TRBV12-3 or TRBV12-4 and TRBJ2-1; 7 bases map to TRBD1. V gave up 3 bases and J gave up 7 bases; unmatched junction bases: 9. This CDR3 spans 15 amino acids. CDR3 bases: TGTGCCAGCAGTTTTAGGGGGCAGCCGTGGAATGAGCAGTTCTTC. Translated, it gives CASSFRGQPWNEQFF.

The chain has TRBV3-1 and TRBJ1-2; 8 bases map to TRBD1. This CDR3 is 15 amino acids long. The germline CDR1 and CDR2 sequences are LGHDT and YNNKEL (reference sequence). V was clipped by 3 bases and J by 8 bases; unmatched bases: 11. CDR3 region: CASSHAGQGWEGYTF. The CDR3 DNA sequence: TGTGCCAGCAGCCACGCTGGACAGGGTTGGGAGGGCTACACCTTC.

In its sample, this clonotype was seen many times. The gene calls are TRBV25-1 and TRBJ2-5, with D perhaps being TRBD1 or TRBD2 (6 bases each). CDR1 MGHDK and CDR2 SYGVNS come from the germline V gene. The CDR3 is 18 residues long. V gave up 5 bases and J gave up 2 bases, with 24 bases separating them. The DNA of the CDR3 is TGTGCCAGCAGTTTATATGGTTTGGGGGGCTTTAGTCAAGAGACCCAGTACTTC. Protein sequence: CASSLYGLGGFSQETQYF.